This is a list of T cell receptor beta chains from one sample in a study of Graves' ophthalmopathy and Graves' hyperthyroidism. TCRdb used MiXCR to reprocess the multiplex PCR reads, holding one entry per CDR3 protein. Here the sample spans under 800,000 distinct CDR3 sequences, 22% being singletons. Sequenced input: peripheral blood. The source of these receptors is a woman between 18 and 30 years old with stable Graves' hyperthyroidism. Some clones in this sample may be carry-over from other donors' samples. CDR3s include the opening cysteine and the closing phenylalanine or tryptophan. A D gene is named only where the DNA matches it firmly. Expanded clones are given a class, and other clones once, few, many or no size at all.

CASSWTGGKYF,TGTGCCAGCAGTTGGACAGGGGGGAAGTACTTC,TRBJ2-7,TRBD1,TRBV28,once
CASSQAMILARYEQYF,TGCGCCAGCAGCCAAGCGATGATACTAGCCCGCTACGAGCAGTACTTC,TRBJ2-7,-,TRBV4-1,-
CASSQREVGFYEQYF,TGTGCCAGCAGTCAGAGGGAGGTGGGCTTCTACGAGCAGTACTTC,TRBJ2-7,-,TRBV6-1,many
CSARDRGRGKGYTF,TGCAGTGCTAGAGATCGGGGGCGGGGTAAAGGCTACACCTTC,TRBJ1-2,-,TRBV20-1,few
CSAFRGWRKTQYF,TGCAGTGCTTTTAGGGGGTGGAGAAAGACCCAGTACTTC,TRBJ2-5,-,TRBV20-1,-
CASSPDSYGYTF,TGTGCCAGCAGCCCGGACAGCTATGGCTACACCTTC,TRBJ1-2,-,TRBV9,many
CASGLPGTGGHGYTF,TGTGCTAGTGGTTTGCCTGGGACAGGGGGGCATGGCTACACCTTC,TRBJ1-2,TRBD1,TRBV12-5,many
CASSLGTVIPSYEQYF,TGTGCCAGCAGCTTAGGGACAGTGATCCCCTCCTACGAGCAGTACTTC,TRBJ2-7,-,TRBV11-2,-
CATSRDRTASTEAFF,TGTGCCACCAGCAGAGATCGAACGGCGAGCACTGAAGCTTTCTTT,TRBJ1-1,-,TRBV15,few
CASSNDRVTEAFF,TGTGCCAGCAGCAACGACAGGGTTACTGAAGCTTTCTTT,TRBJ1-1,TRBD1,TRBV6-1,many
CASSPGTEYEQYF,TGTGCCAGCAGCCCGGGGACAGAATACGAGCAGTACTTC,TRBJ2-7,TRBD1,TRBV9,many
CSARDTGGRRLGAFF,TGCAGTGCTAGAGATACCGGAGGTCGGAGATTGGGAGCTTTCTTT,TRBJ1-1,-,TRBV20-1,-
CASSVARGSANTGELFF,TGTGCCAGCAGCGTAGCCCGGGGGAGCGCGAACACCGGGGAGCTGTTTTTT,TRBJ2-2,-,TRBV9,many
CASMGRTYEQYF,TGTGCCAGCATGGGTCGGACCTACGAGCAGTACTTC,TRBJ2-7,-,TRBV2,-
CAWVQDWGDEAFF,TGTGCCTGGGTACAAGATTGGGGTGATGAAGCTTTCTTT,TRBJ1-1,-,TRBV30,many
CASSYSPGAETQYF,TGTGCCAGCAGTTACTCGCCAGGGGCAGAGACCCAGTACTTC,TRBJ2-5,-,TRBV6-5,many